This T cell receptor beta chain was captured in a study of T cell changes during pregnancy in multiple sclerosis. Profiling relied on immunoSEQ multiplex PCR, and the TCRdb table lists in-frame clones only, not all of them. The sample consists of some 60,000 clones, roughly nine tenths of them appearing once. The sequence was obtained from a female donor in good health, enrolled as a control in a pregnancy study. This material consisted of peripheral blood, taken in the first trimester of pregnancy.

CDR3 sequence reads: CSGRTTGGKEFF. CDR3 sequence (DNA): TGCAGCGGGCGGACAACAGGGGGGAAGGAGTTCTTC. The chain combines TRBV29-1 with TRBJ2-1, with 8 bases lining up with TRBD1. The CDR3 is 12 residues long. The trim removed 7 bases at V and 14 bases at J, leaving 13 bases unmatched. Germline values: CDR1 SQVTM, CDR2 ANQGSEA.